The next 26 T cell receptor beta chains were all read from a single sample in a study of T cell responses to AZD1222 COVID-19 vaccine. TCRdb keeps only in-frame clones here, not all; method: immunoSEQ multiplex PCR. Altogether more than 110,000 clones are present, 75% to 90% being singletons, with the ten largest covering around 8.6%. The specimen was peripheral blood, collected on day 0 of AZD1222 vaccination. Source of these receptors: an adult in good health.

The rearrangement links TRBV5-8 to TRBJ2-7, with D perhaps TRBD1 (6 bases). Trimming shortened V by 2 bases and J by 3 bases, and 12 bases separated the two germline ends. CDR3 length equals 14 residues. Per germline, CDR1 SGHTS and CDR2 YDEGEE. The CDR3 loop reads CASSFGGGGYEQYF. CDR3 DNA: TGTGCCAGCAGCTTTGGGGGCGGCGGCTACGAGCAGTACTTC.

CDR3 amino acids: CASSDDSRVDTQYF. The CDR3 DNA sequence: TGTGCCAGCAGTGACGACAGCCGGGTCGATACGCAGTATTTT. The chain couples TRBV6-1 to TRBJ2-3; D possibly corresponds to TRBD1 (5 bases). Germline values: CDR1 MNHNS, CDR2 SASEGT. Between the trimmed V and J ends, which lost 3 bases and 6 bases, there was a span of 13 bases. The CDR3 runs to 14 residues.

The J gene is TRBJ1-4, the V gene TRBV2; perhaps TRBD1 as D (6 bases). CDR1 is SNHLY, CDR2 FYNNEI, per germline. V was shortened by 2 bases and J by 7 bases, with 17 bases between the two germline ends. The CDR3 contains 16 residues. The CDR3 nucleotides read TGTGCCAGCAGTGAAAACAGGGTCCCTCTTTCTGAAAAACTGTTTTTT. Amino acid sequence: CASSENRVPLSEKLFF.

The chain links TRBV19 to TRBJ2-7; D is perhaps TRBD1 (5 bases). With 5 bases removed from V and 3 bases from J, the gap between germline ends came to 11 bases. Germline CDR1 reads LNHDA; CDR2 reads SQIVND (reference sequence). The CDR3 is 13 residues long. CDR3 sequence (DNA): TGTGCCAGTAGTCCCCGGACAAACTACGAGCAGTACTTC. Translation gives CASSPRTNYEQYF.

The J gene is TRBJ1-2, the V gene TRBV28, with 8 bases aligning to TRBD1. This CDR3 comprises 13 residues. CDR1 is MDHEN, CDR2 SYDVKM, per germline. V gave up 4 bases and J gave up 8 bases; unmatched junction bases: 6. Written as DNA, the CDR3 is TGTGCCAGCAGTTCGACAGGGGAGGTAGGCTACACCTTC. This gives the protein CASSSTGEVGYTF.

The CDR3: CASSSGRGGSSPLHF. The CDR3 coding sequence is TGCGCCAGCAGCTCCGGCAGGGGGGGGAGTTCACCCCTCCACTTT. This chain joins TRBV5-1 and TRBJ1-6; 7 bases are a match to TRBD1. This CDR3 comprises 15 residues. The V gene end was trimmed by 3 bases and the J gene end by 9 bases; junction bases not matched to a gene: 9. Germline lookup yields CDR1 SGHRS and CDR2 YFSETQ.

The rearrangement uses TRBV11-2 and TRBJ2-5; D possibly corresponds to TRBD1 (6 bases). Germline CDR1 SGHAT, CDR2 FQNNGV. CDR3 length equals 14 residues. V dropped 4 bases and J dropped 5 bases, with 14 bases sitting between them. CDR3 coding DNA: TGTGCCAGCAGCTCCAGGGGTGGCGGGGAGACCCAGTACTTC. It yields the protein CASSSRGGGETQYF.

This sequence joins TRBV7-9 and TRBJ2-7; TRBD1 matches at 9 bases. V dropped 7 bases and J dropped 9; count of bases not matched to a gene: 13. Germline V gene sequence: CDR1 SEHNR, CDR2 FQNEAQ (reference sequence). The CDR3 is made up of 14 amino acids. The CDR3 bases are TGTGCCAGCAACCTGGGGACAGGGATCCCGCGGCAGTACTTC. Protein: CASNLGTGIPRQYF. Full variable domain (missing parts from reference TRBV7-9 and TRBJ2-7): DTGVSQNPRHKITKRGQNVTFRCDPISEHNRLYWYRQTLGQGPEFLTYFQNEAQLEKSRLLSDRFSAERPKGSFSTLEIQRTEQGDSAMYLCASNLGTGIPRQYFGPGTRLTVT.

The table lists this clone with a few counts. J is TRBJ1-5 and V is TRBV6-5; weak D call: TRBD1 (5 bases). The CDR3 runs to 16 residues. CDR1 and CDR2 (germline): MNHEY, SVGAGI. The V end was cut by 4 bases, the J end by 2 bases, with 15 bases between. CDR3 in amino acids: CASSSQGHGGNQPQHF. Here the CDR3 DNA reads TGTGCCAGCAGTTCGCAGGGTCACGGTGGCAATCAGCCCCAGCATTTT.

The V and J genes are TRBV4-2 and TRBJ1-1; no definite D call. This CDR3 spans 15 amino acids. Trimming stripped 1 base from V and 3 bases from J, with 12 bases between. Per germline, CDR1 LGHNA and CDR2 YNFKEQ. For the CDR3, the DNA is TGTGCCAGCAGCCAAGCTCCGGGTGACTACACTGAAGCTTTCTTT. This sequence encodes CASSQAPGDYTEAFF.

This clone has only a few counts. V and J are TRBV6-6 and TRBJ2-7, with a possible D match to TRBD1 (6 bases). Per the germline V gene, CDR1 is MNHNY and CDR2 is SVGAGI (reference sequence). The CDR3 sequence is 13 residues long. The germline V and J ends were trimmed by 9 bases and 7 bases, with 19 bases remaining between them. CDR3 loop: CASATGLWGEQYF. The CDR3 nucleotides are TGTGCCAGTGCGACAGGATTATGGGGAGAGCAGTACTTC.

V gene TRBV28 combines with J gene TRBJ2-3; D may be TRBD1 (5 bases). Germline V gene lookup returns CDR1 MDHEN and CDR2 SYDVKM. Trimming stripped 5 bases from V and 11 bases from J, with 14 bases between. CDR3 size: 12 residues. The CDR3 spells CASSAPGLVQYF. CDR3 DNA sequence: TGTGCCAGCAGTGCGCCAGGGCTAGTGCAGTATTTT.

The J gene is TRBJ2-7, the V gene TRBV21-1; TRBD1 is taken as the D call from the table, unchecked against the DNA. TRBV21-1 is a documented pseudogene. The CDR3 extends over 15 amino acids. CDR3 sequence: CASSKAEDSSYEQYF. The CDR3 nucleotides read TGTGCCAGCAGCAAAGCTGAGGACAGCTCCTACGAGCAGTACTTC.

The chain employs TRBV10-2 and TRBJ1-4; 9 nucleotides line up with TRBD1. Germline CDR1 and CDR2: WSHSY and SAAADI. The CDR3 is made up of 14 amino acids. J lost 8 bases, V lost 5 bases, and 6 bases had no gene match. The CDR3: CASSQTGGGEKLFF. CDR3 nucleotides: TGCGCCAGCAGTCAGACAGGGGGAGGGGAAAAACTGTTTTTT.

For this clone: Its ends do not fully match the called genes, so a read error is possible. This chain joins TRBV24-1 and TRBJ1-2; 7 positions agree with TRBD1. This CDR3 is 15 amino acids long. The germline CDR1 and CDR2 sequences are KGHDR and SFDVKD. The CDR3 reads CATSNLRDRNYGYTF. CDR3 bases: TGTGCCACCAGTAATTTGAGGGACAGAAACTATGGCTACACCTTC.

About this clone itself: Other DNA sequences in the sample encode the same CDR3. The V and J genes are TRBV29-1 and TRBJ2-3; no reliable D call. The ends were cut back, 7 bases at V and 3 bases at J, with 5 bases in the middle. The CDR3 length is 10 residues. Germline V gene data show CDR1 as SQVTM and CDR2 as ANQGSEA. CDR3 loop: CSAGTDTQYF. Written as DNA, the CDR3 is TGCAGCGCTGGAACAGATACGCAGTATTTT.

The V call is TRBV19, the J call TRBJ1-1; 7 positions match TRBD1. This CDR3 comprises 14 residues. Germline CDR1 is LNHDA and CDR2 is SQIVND (reference sequence). The trim removed 3 bases at V and 1 base at J, leaving 2 bases unmatched. Written as DNA, the CDR3 is TGTGCCAGTAGTATGAGACAGGGGAACACTGAAGCTTTCTTT. Translated: CASSMRQGNTEAFF.

This clone was seen a handful of times. The chain recombines TRBV2 with TRBJ2-7; D not certain. V lost 3 bases and J 3 bases, leaving 15 bases between the germline ends. CDR3 length equals 15 residues. Looked up from germline, CDR1 is SNHLY and CDR2 is FYNNEI. In DNA form, the CDR3 reads TGTGCCAGCAGTGAGCGGCTAGTAGAAAACTACGAGCAGTACTTC. The encoded protein is CASSERLVENYEQYF.

This clone was seen just once. This chain uses TRBV6-6 with TRBJ2-3; 8 bases agree with TRBD2. CDR1 is MNHNY and CDR2 is SVGAGI in the germline V gene (reference sequence). The CDR3 covers 17 residues. The J segment lost 2 bases and the V segment lost 5 bases, leaving 12 bases of the junction unmatched. In nucleotides, the CDR3 is TGTGCCAGCAGTCCCCTACCCCGGGGGGGAAACACAGATACGCAGTATTTT. This encodes CASSPLPRGGNTDTQYF.

This rearrangement joins TRBV19 to TRBJ1-1; D is uncertain. Germline values: CDR1 LNHDA, CDR2 SQIVND (reference sequence). The CDR3 runs to 12 residues. Trimming pared 3 bases from V and 10 bases from J, leaving 12 bases between. The CDR3 region has the DNA TGTGCCAGTAGTATTGGGTTGGAAAGAGCTTTCTTT. Its translation is CASSIGLERAFF.

The chain is built from TRBV5-6 and TRBJ2-7, with 7 bases lining up with TRBD2. Germline-derived CDR1 and CDR2 are SGHDT and YYEEEE. The CDR3 runs to 16 residues. J was trimmed by 0 bases and V by 1 base; bases with no gene match: 7. This CDR3 is CASSLWEGLGSYEQYF. The DNA of the CDR3 is TGTGCCAGCAGCTTGTGGGAGGGATTAGGCTCCTACGAGCAGTACTTC.

This clone is a singleton in its sample. The chain links TRBV7-6 to TRBJ2-7, with a weak D call TRBD1 (6 bases). V was cut by 4 bases and J by 4 bases, with 14 bases left in between. This CDR3 has 14 residues. The germline V gene has CDR1 SGHVS and CDR2 FNYEAQ. DNA for the CDR3: TGTGCCAGCAGCTCATCCGGGACAAATTACGAGCAGTACTTC. Translation gives CASSSSGTNYEQYF.

In regard to this clone: This CDR3 is also generated by other DNA sequences in the sample. V gene TRBV12-3 or TRBV12-4 combines with J gene TRBJ2-2; D is uncertain. The CDR3 has 11 amino acids. The V and J ends lost 6 bases and 8 bases respectively, with 7 bases between them. This CDR3 is CASSFAGELFF. CDR3 bases: TGTGCCAGCAGCTTTGCTGGGGAGCTGTTTTTT.

This sequence joins TRBV5-1 and TRBJ1-1; 8 positions match TRBD1. CDR3 length equals 13 residues. Losses at the gene ends were 5 bases for V and 4 bases for J; bases not matched to a gene: 4. The germline V gene has CDR1 SGHRS and CDR2 YFSETQ. As DNA, the CDR3 is TGCGCCAGCAGTACCCAGGGGGCCACTGAAGCTTTCTTT. This codes for CASSTQGATEAFF.

The genes are TRBV9 and TRBJ2-7; TRBD1 matches 7 bases. Germline V lookup: CDR1 SGDLS, CDR2 YYNGEE. V lost 0 bases, J lost 6 bases, and 15 bases stayed unmatched. CDR3 length: 17 amino acids. The DNA of the CDR3 is TGTGCCAGCAGCGTAGGCAATATGATAGGGGACAGTCGCGAGCAGTACTTC. Amino acids: CASSVGNMIGDSREQYF.

This chain connects TRBV4-1 to TRBJ1-1; D is perhaps TRBD1 (5 bases). The V gene lost 3 bases and the J gene lost 4 bases, with 15 bases spanning the gap. Per germline, CDR1 MGHRA and CDR2 YSYEKL. This CDR3 is 15 amino acids long. CDR3 DNA: TGCGCCAGCAGCCAGTCGTTAGGCGGGGGCACTGAAGCTTTCTTT. It codes for CASSQSLGGGTEAFF.